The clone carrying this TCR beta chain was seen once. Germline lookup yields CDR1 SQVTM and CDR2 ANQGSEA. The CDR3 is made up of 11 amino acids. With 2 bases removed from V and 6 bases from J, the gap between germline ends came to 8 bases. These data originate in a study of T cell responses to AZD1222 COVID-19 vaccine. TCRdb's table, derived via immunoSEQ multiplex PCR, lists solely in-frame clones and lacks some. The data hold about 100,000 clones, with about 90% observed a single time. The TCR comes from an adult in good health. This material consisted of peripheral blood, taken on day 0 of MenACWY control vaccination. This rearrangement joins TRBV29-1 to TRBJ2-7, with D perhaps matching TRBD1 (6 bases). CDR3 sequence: CSVERGSEQYF. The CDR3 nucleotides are TGCAGCGTTGAAAGGGGGAGCGAGCAGTACTTC.